This T cell receptor beta chain stems from a study of OX40 agonist ivuxolimab in advanced cancers. Study at large: The study reported partial responses in three patients: one hepatocellular carcinoma, two cutaneous melanoma.

The data were produced by immunoSEQ multiplex PCR, yet TCRdb's version contains in-frame clones alone and is incomplete. Here the sample spans under 100,000 clones, 70% to 90% being singletons. Study-wide results and caveats: The mean number of expanded clones was higher in CD8+ T cells than in CD4+.

In the case of this clone: What it recognizes is unknown.

The receptor's source is an adult with an advanced solid tumor such as melanoma, head and neck, liver or kidney cancer. Sequenced here: CD4+ or CD8+ T cells sorted from blood, sampled in a trial of the OX40 agonist ivuxolimab.

The CDR3 loop is CAWSWGQGYYEQYF. The CDR3 coding sequence is TGTGCCTGGAGTTGGGGGCAAGGCTACTACGAGCAGTACTTC. The V gene is TRBV30, the J gene TRBJ2-7; TRBD1 is a possible D gene (6 bases). This CDR3 has 14 amino acids. The germline gives CDR1 GTSNPN, CDR2 SVGIG (reference sequence). Trimming cost V 2 bases and J 3 bases, with 14 bases left between them.